This T cell receptor (beta chain) was found in a study of cytomegalovirus exposure and HLA in healthy donors. Between the trimmed V and J ends, which lost 3 bases and 4 bases, there was a span of 9 bases. Germline assignment: CDR1 SQVTM and CDR2 ANQGSEA. The CDR3 runs to 12 residues. The PCR employed 60 Vbeta primers together with 13 Jbeta primers. Measured with immunoSEQ multiplex PCR; TCRdb has only the in-frame clones, and not every one. Among 200,000 to 250,000 clones listed, about 78% were seen once. The receptor comes from a male donor in good health and CMV-seronegative. This chain joins TRBV29-1 and TRBJ1-1, with D possibly being TRBD1 (6 bases). The sample comprised PBMCs. The CDR3 here is CSVERGGTEAFF. DNA of the CDR3: TGCAGCGTTGAGAGAGGGGGCACTGAAGCTTTCTTT.